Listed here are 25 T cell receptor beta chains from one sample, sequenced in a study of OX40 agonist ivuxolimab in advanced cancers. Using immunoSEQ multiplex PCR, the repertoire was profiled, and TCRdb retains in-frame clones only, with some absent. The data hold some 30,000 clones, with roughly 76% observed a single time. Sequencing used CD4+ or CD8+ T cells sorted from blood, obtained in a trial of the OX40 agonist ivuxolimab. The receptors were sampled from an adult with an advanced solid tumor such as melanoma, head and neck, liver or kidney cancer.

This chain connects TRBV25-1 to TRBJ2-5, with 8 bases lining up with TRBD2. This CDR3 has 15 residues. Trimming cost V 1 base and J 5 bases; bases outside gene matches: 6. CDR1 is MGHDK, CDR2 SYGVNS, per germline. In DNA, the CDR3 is TGTGCCAGCAGTGAATGGTTGGCGGGGGGCGAGACCCAGTACTTC. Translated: CASSEWLAGGETQYF.

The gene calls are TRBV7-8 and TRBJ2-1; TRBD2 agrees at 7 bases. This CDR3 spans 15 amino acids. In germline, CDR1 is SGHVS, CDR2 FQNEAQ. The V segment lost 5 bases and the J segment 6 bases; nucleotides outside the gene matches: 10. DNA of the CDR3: TGTGCCAGCAGCCCGTATGAGACTAGCCCCAATGAGCAGTTCTTC. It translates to CASSPYETSPNEQFF.

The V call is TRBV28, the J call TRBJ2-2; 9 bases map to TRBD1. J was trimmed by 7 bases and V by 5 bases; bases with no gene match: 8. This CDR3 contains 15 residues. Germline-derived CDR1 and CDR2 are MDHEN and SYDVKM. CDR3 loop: CASSPWDRVGGELFF. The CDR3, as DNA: TGTGCCAGCAGTCCCTGGGACAGGGTGGGCGGGGAGCTGTTTTTT.

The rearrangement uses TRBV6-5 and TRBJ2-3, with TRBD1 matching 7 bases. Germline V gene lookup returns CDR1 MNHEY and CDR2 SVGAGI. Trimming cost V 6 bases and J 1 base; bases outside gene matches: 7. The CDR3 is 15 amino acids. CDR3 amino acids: CASSPGGVRTDTQYF. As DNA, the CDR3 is TGTGCCAGCAGCCCAGGGGGAGTACGCACAGATACGCAGTATTTT.

The CDR3 reads CASSGPLRGSPSPLHF. The CDR3 DNA reads TGTGCCAGCAGCGGCCCGCTGCGGGGGTCTCCTTCACCCCTCCACTTT. This chain uses TRBV9 with TRBJ1-6; the D gene is possibly TRBD1 (5 bases). Germline V lookup: CDR1 SGDLS, CDR2 YYNGEE. The CDR3 runs 16 residues. V lost 3 bases to trimming and J lost 9 bases, with 19 bases between them.

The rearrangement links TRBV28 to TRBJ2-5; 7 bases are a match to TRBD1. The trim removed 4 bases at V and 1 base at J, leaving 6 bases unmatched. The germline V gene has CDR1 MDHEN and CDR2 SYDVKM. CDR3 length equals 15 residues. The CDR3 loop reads CASSSHSGGQETQYF. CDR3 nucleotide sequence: TGTGCCAGCAGTTCCCATTCAGGGGGCCAAGAGACCCAGTACTTC. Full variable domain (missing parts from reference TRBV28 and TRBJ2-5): DVKVTQSSRYLVKRTGEKVFLECVQDMDHENMFWYRQDPGLGLRLIYFSYDVKMKEKGDIPEGYSVSREKKERFSLILESASTNQTSMYLCASSSHSGGQETQYFGPGTRLLVL.

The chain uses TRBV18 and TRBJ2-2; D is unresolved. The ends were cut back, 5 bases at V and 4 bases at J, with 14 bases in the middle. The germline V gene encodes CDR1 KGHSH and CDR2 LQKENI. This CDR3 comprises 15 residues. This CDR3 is CASSSRLVSTGELFF. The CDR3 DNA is TGTGCCAGCTCAAGTAGACTCGTGAGCACCGGGGAGCTGTTTTTT.

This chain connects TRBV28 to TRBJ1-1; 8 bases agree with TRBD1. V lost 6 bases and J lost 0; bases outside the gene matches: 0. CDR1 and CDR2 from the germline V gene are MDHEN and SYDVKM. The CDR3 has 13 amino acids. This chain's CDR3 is CASRTGVNTEAFF. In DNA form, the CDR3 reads TGTGCCAGCAGGACAGGGGTGAACACTGAAGCTTTCTTT.

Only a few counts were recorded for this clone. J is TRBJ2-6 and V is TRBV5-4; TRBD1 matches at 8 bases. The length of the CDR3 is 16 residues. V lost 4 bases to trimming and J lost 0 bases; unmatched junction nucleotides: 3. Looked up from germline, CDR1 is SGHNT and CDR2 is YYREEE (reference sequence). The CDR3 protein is CASSRQGISGANVLTF. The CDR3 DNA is TGTGCCAGCAGCAGACAGGGGATCTCTGGGGCCAACGTCCTGACTTTC.

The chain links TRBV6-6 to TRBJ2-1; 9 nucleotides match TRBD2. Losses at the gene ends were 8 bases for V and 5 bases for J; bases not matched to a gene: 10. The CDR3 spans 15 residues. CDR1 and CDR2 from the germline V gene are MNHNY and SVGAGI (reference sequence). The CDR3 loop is CASRPQSSGDNEQFF. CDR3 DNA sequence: TGTGCCAGCCGACCCCAGTCTAGCGGGGACAATGAGCAGTTCTTC.

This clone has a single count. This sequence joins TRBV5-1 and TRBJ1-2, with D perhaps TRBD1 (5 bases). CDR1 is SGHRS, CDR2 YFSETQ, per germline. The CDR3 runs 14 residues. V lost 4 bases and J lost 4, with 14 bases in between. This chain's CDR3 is CASSDRTPRYGYTF. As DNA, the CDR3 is TGCGCCAGCAGCGACCGGACACCTCGCTATGGCTACACCTTC.

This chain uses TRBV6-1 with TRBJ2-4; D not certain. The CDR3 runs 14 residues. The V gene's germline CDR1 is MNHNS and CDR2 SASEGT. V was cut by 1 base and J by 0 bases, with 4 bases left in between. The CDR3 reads CASSEGTAKNIQYF. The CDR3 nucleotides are TGTGCCAGCAGTGAAGGGACAGCCAAAAACATTCAGTACTTC.

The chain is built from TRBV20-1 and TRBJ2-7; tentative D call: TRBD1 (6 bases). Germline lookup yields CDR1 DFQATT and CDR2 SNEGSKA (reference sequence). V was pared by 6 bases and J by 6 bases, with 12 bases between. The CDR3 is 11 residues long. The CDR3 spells CSATPRGEQYF. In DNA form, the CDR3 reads TGCAGTGCCACCCCCAGGGGCGAGCAGTACTTC.

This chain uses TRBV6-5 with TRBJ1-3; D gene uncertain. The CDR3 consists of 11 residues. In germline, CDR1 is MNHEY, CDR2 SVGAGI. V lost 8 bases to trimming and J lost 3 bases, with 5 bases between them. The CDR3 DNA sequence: TGTGCCAGCTCCAATGGAAACACCATATATTTT. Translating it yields CASSNGNTIYF.

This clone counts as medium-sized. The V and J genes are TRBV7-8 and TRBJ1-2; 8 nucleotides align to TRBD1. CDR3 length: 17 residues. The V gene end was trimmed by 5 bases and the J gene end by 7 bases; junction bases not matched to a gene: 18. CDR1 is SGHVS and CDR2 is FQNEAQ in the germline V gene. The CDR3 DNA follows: TGTGCCAGCAGCGTACTGACAGGGGCTCAAACCATAGGTGGCTACACCTTC. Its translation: CASSVLTGAQTIGGYTF.

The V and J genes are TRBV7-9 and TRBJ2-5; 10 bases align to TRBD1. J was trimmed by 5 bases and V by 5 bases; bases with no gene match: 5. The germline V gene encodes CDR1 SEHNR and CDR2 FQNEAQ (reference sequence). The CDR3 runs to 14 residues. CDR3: CASSVDRGRETQYF. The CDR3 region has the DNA TGTGCCAGCAGCGTTGACAGGGGGCGCGAGACCCAGTACTTC.

CDR3 residues: CASSVSRSQETQYF. CDR3 bases: TGCGCCAGCAGCGTGTCCAGGTCCCAAGAGACCCAGTACTTC. The chain employs TRBV5-1 and TRBJ2-5, with D uncertain. CDR3 length equals 14 residues. The germline CDR1 and CDR2 sequences are SGHRS and YFSETQ. The V and J ends lost 4 bases and 1 base respectively, with 11 bases between them.

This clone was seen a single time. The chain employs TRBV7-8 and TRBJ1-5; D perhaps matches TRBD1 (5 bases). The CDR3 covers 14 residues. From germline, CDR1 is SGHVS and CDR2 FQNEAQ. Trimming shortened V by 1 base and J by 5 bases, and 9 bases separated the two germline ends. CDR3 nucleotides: TGTGCCAGCAGCTTAGGCTGGGGGTATCAGCCCCAGCATTTT. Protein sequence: CASSLGWGYQPQHF.

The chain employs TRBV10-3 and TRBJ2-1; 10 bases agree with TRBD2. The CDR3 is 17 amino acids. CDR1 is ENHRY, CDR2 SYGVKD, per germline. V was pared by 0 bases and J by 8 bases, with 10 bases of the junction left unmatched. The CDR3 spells CAISESPGAGGKDEQFF. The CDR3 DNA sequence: TGTGCCATCAGTGAGTCCCCTGGAGCGGGAGGGAAGGATGAGCAGTTCTTC.

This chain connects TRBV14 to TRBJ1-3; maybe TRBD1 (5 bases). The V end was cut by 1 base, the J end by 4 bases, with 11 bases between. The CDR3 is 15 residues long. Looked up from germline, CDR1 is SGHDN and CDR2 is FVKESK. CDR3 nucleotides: TGTGCCAGCAGCCAAGTCCAGGGTCGCGGAAACACCATATATTTT. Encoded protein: CASSQVQGRGNTIYF.

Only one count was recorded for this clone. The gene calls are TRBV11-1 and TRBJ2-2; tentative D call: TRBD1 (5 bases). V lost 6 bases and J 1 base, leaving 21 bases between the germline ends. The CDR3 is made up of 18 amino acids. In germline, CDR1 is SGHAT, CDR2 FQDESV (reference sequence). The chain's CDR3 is CASRRGRQGTRNTGELFF. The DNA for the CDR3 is TGTGCCAGCAGGCGTGGTCGGCAGGGTACCCGGAACACCGGGGAGCTGTTTTTT.

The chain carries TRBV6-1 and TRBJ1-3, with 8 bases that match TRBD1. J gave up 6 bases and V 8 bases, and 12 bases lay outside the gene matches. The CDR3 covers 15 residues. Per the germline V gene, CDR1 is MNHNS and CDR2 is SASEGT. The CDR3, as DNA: TGTGCCAGCCGACAGGGGATCAGGGGCCAAAACACCATATATTTT. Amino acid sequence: CASRQGIRGQNTIYF.

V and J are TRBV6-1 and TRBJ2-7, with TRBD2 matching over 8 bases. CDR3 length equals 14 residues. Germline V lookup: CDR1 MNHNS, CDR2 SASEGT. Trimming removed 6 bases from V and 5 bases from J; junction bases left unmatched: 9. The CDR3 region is CASRAGTRKDEQYF. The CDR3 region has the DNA TGTGCCAGCAGGGCCGGGACTAGAAAAGACGAGCAGTACTTC.

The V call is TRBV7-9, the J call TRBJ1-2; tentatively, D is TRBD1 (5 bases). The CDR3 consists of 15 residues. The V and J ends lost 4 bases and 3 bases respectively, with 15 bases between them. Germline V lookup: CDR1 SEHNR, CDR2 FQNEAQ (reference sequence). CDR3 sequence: CASSYSPTDYYGYTF. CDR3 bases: TGTGCCAGCAGCTACTCCCCGACAGACTACTATGGCTACACCTTC.

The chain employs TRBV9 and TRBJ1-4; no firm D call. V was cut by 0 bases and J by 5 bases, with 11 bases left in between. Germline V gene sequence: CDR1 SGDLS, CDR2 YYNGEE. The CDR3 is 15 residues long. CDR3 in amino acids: CASSVDHGPNEKLFF. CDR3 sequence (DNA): TGTGCCAGCAGCGTAGATCACGGTCCGAATGAAAAACTGTTTTTT. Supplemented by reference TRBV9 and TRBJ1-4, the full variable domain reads DSGVTQTPKHLITATGQRVTLRCSPRSGDLSVYWYQQSLDQGLQFLIQYYNGEERAKGNILERFSAQQFPDLHSELNLSSLELGDSALYFCASSVDHGPNEKLFFGSGTQLSVL.